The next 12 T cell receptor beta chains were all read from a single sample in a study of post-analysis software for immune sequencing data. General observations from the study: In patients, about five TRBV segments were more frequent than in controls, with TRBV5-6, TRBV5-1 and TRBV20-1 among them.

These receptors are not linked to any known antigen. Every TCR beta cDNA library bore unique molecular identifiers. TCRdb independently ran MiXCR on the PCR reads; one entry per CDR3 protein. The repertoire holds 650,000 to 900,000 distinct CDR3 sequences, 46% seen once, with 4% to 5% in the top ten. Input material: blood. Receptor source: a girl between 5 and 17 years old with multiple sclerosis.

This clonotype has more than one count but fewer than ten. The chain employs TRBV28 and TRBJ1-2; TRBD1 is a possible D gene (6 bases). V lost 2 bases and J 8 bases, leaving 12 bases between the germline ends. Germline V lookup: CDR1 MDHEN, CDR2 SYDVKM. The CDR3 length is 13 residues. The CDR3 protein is CASSLAGVYGYTF. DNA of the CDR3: TGTGCCAGCAGTTTAGCAGGGGTTTACGGCTACACCTTC.

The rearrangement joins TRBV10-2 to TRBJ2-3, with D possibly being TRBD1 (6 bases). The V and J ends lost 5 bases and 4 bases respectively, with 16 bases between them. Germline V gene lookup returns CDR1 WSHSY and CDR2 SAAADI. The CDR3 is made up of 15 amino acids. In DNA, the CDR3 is TGCGCCAGCAGTAACCGGGACACCCTCGCAGATACGCAGTATTTT. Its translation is CASSNRDTLADTQYF.

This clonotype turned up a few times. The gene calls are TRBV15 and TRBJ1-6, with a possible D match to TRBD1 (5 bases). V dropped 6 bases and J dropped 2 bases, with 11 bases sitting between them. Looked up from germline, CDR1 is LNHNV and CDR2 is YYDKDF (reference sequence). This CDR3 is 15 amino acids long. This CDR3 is CATSGGLPYNSPLHF. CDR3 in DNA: TGTGCCACCAGTGGGGGTCTCCCCTATAATTCACCCCTCCACTTT.

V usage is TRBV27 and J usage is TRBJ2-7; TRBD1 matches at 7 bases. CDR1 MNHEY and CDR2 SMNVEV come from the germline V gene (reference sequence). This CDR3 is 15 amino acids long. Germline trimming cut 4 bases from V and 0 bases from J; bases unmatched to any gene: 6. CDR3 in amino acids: CASSSQGTSSYEQYF. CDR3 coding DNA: TGTGCCAGCAGTTCACAGGGGACGAGCTCCTACGAGCAGTACTTC.

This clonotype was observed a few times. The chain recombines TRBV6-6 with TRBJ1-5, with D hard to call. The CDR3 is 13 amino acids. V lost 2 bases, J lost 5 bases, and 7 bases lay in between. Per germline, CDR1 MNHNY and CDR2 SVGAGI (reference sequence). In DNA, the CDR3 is TGTGCCAGCAGTTACGCGCTCGATCAGCCCCAGCATTTT. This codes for CASSYALDQPQHF.

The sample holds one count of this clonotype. The CDR3 coding sequence is TGTGCCAGCAGCTTAGGGGGATCGCGGCGGATCTACAATGAGCAGTTCTTC. Protein sequence: CASSLGGSRRIYNEQFF. V gene TRBV7-2 combines with J gene TRBJ2-1; D not certain. Trimming took 1 base from V and 3 from J, leaving 16 bases between them. Germline CDR1 SGHTA, CDR2 FQGNSA. The CDR3 has 17 residues. Supplemented by reference TRBV7-2 and TRBJ2-1, the full variable domain reads GAGVSQSPSNKVTEKGKDVELRCDPISGHTALYWYRQSLGQGLEFLIYFQGNSAPDKSGLPSDRFSAERTGGSVSTLTIQRTQQEDSAVYLCASSLGGSRRIYNEQFFGPGTRLTVL.

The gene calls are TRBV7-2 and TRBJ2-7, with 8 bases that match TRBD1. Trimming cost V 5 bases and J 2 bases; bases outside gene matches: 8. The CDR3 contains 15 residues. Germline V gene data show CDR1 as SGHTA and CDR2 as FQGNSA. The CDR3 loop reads CASSRMTGATYEQYF. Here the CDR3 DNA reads TGTGCCAGCAGCCGCATGACAGGGGCGACCTACGAGCAGTACTTC.

The DNA of the CDR3 is TGTGCCGCCGGACAGGGGCTAGAGACCCAGTACTTC. Translation gives CAAGQGLETQYF. V and J are TRBV10-3 and TRBJ2-7; 9 bases match TRBD1. The DNA end is a closer match to TRBJ2-5, so the J assignment may be wrong. The CDR3 sequence is 12 residues long. Germline CDR1 is ENHRY and CDR2 is SYGVKD.

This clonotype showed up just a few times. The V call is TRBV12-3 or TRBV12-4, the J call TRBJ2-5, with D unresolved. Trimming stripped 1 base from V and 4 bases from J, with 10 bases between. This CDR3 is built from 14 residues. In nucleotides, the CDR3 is TGTGCCAGCAGTTTAGAGGTCACCCTAGAGACCCAGTACTTC. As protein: CASSLEVTLETQYF.

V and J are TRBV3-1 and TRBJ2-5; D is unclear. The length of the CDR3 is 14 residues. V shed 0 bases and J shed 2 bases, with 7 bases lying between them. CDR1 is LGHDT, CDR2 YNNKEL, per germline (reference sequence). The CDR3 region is CASSQDDIQETQYF. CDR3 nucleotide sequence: TGTGCCAGCAGCCAAGATGACATACAAGAGACCCAGTACTTC.

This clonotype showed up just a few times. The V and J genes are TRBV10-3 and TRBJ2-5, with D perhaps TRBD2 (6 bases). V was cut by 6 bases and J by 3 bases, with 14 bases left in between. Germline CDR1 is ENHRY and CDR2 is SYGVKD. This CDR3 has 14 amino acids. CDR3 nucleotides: TGTGCCATCAGGAGGGACTCCCTAGAAGAGACCCAGTACTTC. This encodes CAIRRDSLEETQYF.

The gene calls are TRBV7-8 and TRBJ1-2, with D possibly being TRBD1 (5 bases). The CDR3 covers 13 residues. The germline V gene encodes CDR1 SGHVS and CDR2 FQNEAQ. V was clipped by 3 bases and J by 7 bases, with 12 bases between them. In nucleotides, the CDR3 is TGTGCCAGCAGCTTCGGCAGGGAGGCTGGCTACACCTTC. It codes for CASSFGREAGYTF.